The source of this T cell receptor beta chain is a study of T cell responses to AZD1222 COVID-19 vaccine. This CDR3 is 13 amino acids long. The V and J ends lost 7 bases and 5 bases respectively, with 14 bases between them. CDR1 MNHEY and CDR2 SVGAGI come from the germline V gene. Here immunoSEQ multiplex PCR was the method, and the copy in TCRdb shows in-frame clones only, minus some. Of 140,000 to 150,000 clones listed, 80% to 90% were seen once; the top ten hold around 1.6%. This TCR was recovered from an adult in good health. The chain carries TRBV6-5 and TRBJ1-1; no reliable D call. This material consisted of peripheral blood, taken on day 0 of AZD1222 vaccination. The CDR3 DNA reads TGTGCCAGCACCCTACGGGTGGGGACTGAAGCTTTCTTT. Amino acid sequence: CASTLRVGTEAFF.